The 5 T cell receptor beta chains reported below all come from one sample, sequenced in a study of T-cell reconstitution after alpha-beta-depleted transplantation in children. The library targeted TCRbeta and was prepared with unique molecular identifiers. From the PCR reads, TCRdb called clonotypes with MiXCR, one entry per CDR3 protein. The repertoire holds roughly 500,000 distinct CDR3 sequences, with 30% to 35% as singletons. The specimen was PBMCs from the stem cell graft donor, collected from the stem cell graft. These receptors came from a human donor who donated a stem cell graft to a child with aplastic anemia.

V and J are TRBV19 and TRBJ2-5, with TRBD2 identical over 15 bases. Germline V gene data show CDR1 as LNHDA and CDR2 as SQIVND (reference sequence). Trimming at V came to 3 bases and at J to 4 bases, leaving 12 bases not matched to a gene. This CDR3 contains 19 residues. In DNA, the CDR3 is TGTGCCAGTAGTATTAATCCGGGACTAGCGGGGGGTCTGTCAGAGACCCAGTACTTC. Its protein is CASSINPGLAGGLSETQYF.

There are a few counts of this clonotype. The chain uses TRBV10-3 and TRBJ1-1, with D possibly being TRBD1 (6 bases). Germline lookup yields CDR1 ENHRY and CDR2 SYGVKD. This CDR3 is 14 amino acids long. Trimming stripped 2 bases from V and 8 bases from J, with 15 bases between. The CDR3 sequence: CAISEPGESGEAFF. CDR3 nucleotide sequence: TGTGCCATCAGTGAGCCAGGGGAGTCGGGAGAAGCTTTCTTT.

The chain couples TRBV20-1 to TRBJ1-5, with D tentatively TRBD1 (5 bases). V was shortened by 1 base and J by 4 bases, with 14 bases between the two germline ends. Looked up from germline, CDR1 is DFQATT and CDR2 is SNEGSKA (reference sequence). CDR3 size: 15 residues. Written as DNA, the CDR3 is TGCAGTGCTAGAGTGACTTCAGGGAAGAATCAGCCCCAGCATTTT. Residues: CSARVTSGKNQPQHF.

This clonotype appeared a single time. The rearrangement joins TRBV9 to TRBJ1-1; weak D call: TRBD1 (5 bases). Trimming removed 0 bases from V and 3 bases from J, with 12 bases in between. The length of the CDR3 is 15 residues. Germline V gives CDR1 SGDLS, CDR2 YYNGEE. The CDR3 region has the DNA TGTGCCAGCAGCGTAGGACAGCCCATAGACACTGAAGCTTTCTTT. Protein sequence: CASSVGQPIDTEAFF.

Many counts were recorded for this clonotype. This chain links TRBV18 with TRBJ2-1; maybe TRBD2 (7 bases). The CDR3 is 17 amino acids. Trimming left V 0 bases short and J 0 bases short, with 12 bases between. The germline gives CDR1 KGHSH, CDR2 LQKENI. The CDR3 sequence: CASSPPGGQASYNEQFF. Written as DNA, the CDR3 is TGTGCCAGCTCACCACCGGGGGGGCAGGCCTCCTACAATGAGCAGTTCTTC.